Below, 14 T cell receptor beta chains from the same sample are listed, as sequenced in a study of shared clonotypes between healthy human individuals. Assay: immunoSEQ multiplex PCR; the TCRdb copy retains only in-frame clones and omits some. Among about 380,000 clones listed, 90% to 98% were seen once. Sequencing was done on a sample of memory CD8+ T cells sorted from blood. Subset reported: CD45RO+ cells pooled with CCR7-negative TemRA cells. These receptors all come from a man aged 25-45 years in good health.

This rearrangement joins TRBV19 to TRBJ2-2; no reliable D call. This CDR3 region has 14 residues. Per germline, CDR1 LNHDA and CDR2 SQIVND (reference sequence). Between the trimmed V and J ends, which lost 2 bases and 6 bases, there was a span of 10 bases. Here the CDR3 DNA reads TGTGCCAGTAGTATAATGACAAAGGCCGGGGAGCTGTTTTTT. It is translated as CASSIMTKAGELFF.

The chain uses TRBV9 and TRBJ1-4; 7 nucleotides line up with TRBD1. Losses at the gene ends were 4 bases for V and 10 bases for J; bases not matched to a gene: 7. Germline V CDR1 and CDR2: SGDLS, YYNGEE. This CDR3 has 13 amino acids. The chain's CDR3 is CASSQATGTKLFF. The CDR3 nucleotides read TGTGCCAGCAGCCAGGCGACAGGGACAAAACTGTTTTTT.

The chain has TRBV6-5 and TRBJ1-4, with 8 bases aligning to TRBD1. This CDR3 comprises 15 residues. Germline V gene lookup returns CDR1 MNHEY and CDR2 SVGAGI. The V segment lost 0 bases and the J segment 8 bases; nucleotides outside the gene matches: 5. In DNA form, the CDR3 reads TGTGCCAGCAGTTACTCCAGGGGGCCGTCAGAAAAACTGTTTTTT. Protein: CASSYSRGPSEKLFF.

The V and J genes are TRBV27 and TRBJ2-5; D might be TRBD1 (5 bases). Trimming pared 6 bases from V and 0 bases from J, leaving 14 bases between. The germline gives CDR1 MNHEY, CDR2 SMNVEV (reference sequence). The CDR3 is 15 amino acids. The CDR3 spells CASSRTPRDQETQYF. The DNA for the CDR3 is TGTGCCAGCAGCCGCACACCCAGGGACCAAGAGACCCAGTACTTC.

This clone was counted once. The J gene is TRBJ2-7, the V gene TRBV7-6; D gene ambiguous. CDR3 length: 13 amino acids. The V end was cut by 7 bases, the J end by 1 base, with 11 bases between. The germline CDR1 and CDR2 sequences are SGHVS and FNYEAQ. The CDR3 sequence: CASMGPGSYEQYF. In DNA form, the CDR3 reads TGTGCCAGCATGGGTCCAGGTTCCTACGAGCAGTACTTC.

CDR3 sequence: CASSQLQGLAAEQYF. The CDR3 region has the DNA TGCGCCAGCAGCCAACTCCAGGGACTAGCGGCCGAGCAGTACTTC. This chain connects TRBV4-1 to TRBJ2-7; 11 bases fit TRBD2. The ends lost 2 bases at V and 6 bases at J; junction bases unmatched: 6. The germline gives CDR1 MGHRA, CDR2 YSYEKL. CDR3 length: 15 amino acids.

This clone was observed once. The chain uses TRBV4-1 and TRBJ1-2; D is uncertain. The germline V gene has CDR1 MGHRA and CDR2 YSYEKL. V dropped 1 base and J dropped 2 bases, with 8 bases sitting between them. The CDR3 consists of 14 residues. The CDR3 here is CASSQADGNYGYTF. CDR3 nucleotide sequence: TGCGCCAGCAGCCAAGCCGACGGGAACTATGGCTACACCTTC.

This rearrangement joins TRBV4-2 to TRBJ1-1; D call uncertain. Germline CDR1 reads LGHNA; CDR2 reads YNFKEQ. Trimming stripped 0 bases from V and 5 bases from J, with 16 bases between. The CDR3 length is 16 residues. CDR3 sequence: CASSQDSAGGRTEAFF. The CDR3 DNA sequence: TGTGCCAGCAGCCAAGACTCGGCAGGCGGGCGGACTGAAGCTTTCTTT.

This clone was observed a single time. This chain links TRBV5-1 with TRBJ2-3; TRBD2 might be the D (5 bases). The V gene lost 4 bases and the J gene lost 1 base, with 13 bases spanning the gap. CDR1 is SGHRS and CDR2 is YFSETQ in the germline V gene. This CDR3 has 15 amino acids. CDR3 in DNA: TGCGCCAGCAGCCGAGGGTTCCCCCGCACAGATACGCAGTATTTT. Translated: CASSRGFPRTDTQYF.

Points on this clone: Other DNA sequences within the sample encode an identical CDR3. This chain uses TRBV5-1 with TRBJ2-1; the D is unclear. Deletions cut 0 bases from V and 9 bases from J, with 4 bases between. Germline CDR1 and CDR2: SGHRS and YFSETQ. The CDR3 loop spans 11 amino acids. CDR3 region: CASSLVGEQFF. The CDR3 DNA reads as TGCGCCAGCAGCTTGGTGGGTGAGCAGTTCTTC.

The chain carries TRBV7-9 and TRBJ1-4; tentatively, D is TRBD1 (6 bases). V was trimmed by 5 bases and J by 7 bases, leaving 14 bases between them. Germline V lookup: CDR1 SEHNR, CDR2 FQNEAQ (reference sequence). The length of the CDR3 is 14 residues. CDR3 nucleotides: TGTGCCAGCAGCACCGGGACACGACCTGAAAAACTGTTTTTT. Translated, it gives CASSTGTRPEKLFF.

This clone was observed a handful of times. The sample has other DNA sequences that encode this CDR3 too. The J gene is TRBJ2-3, the V gene TRBV4-1; D uncertain. This CDR3 comprises 13 residues. V was pared by 1 base and J by 1 base, with 3 bases between. Germline CDR1 is MGHRA and CDR2 is YSYEKL. DNA for the CDR3: TGCGCCAGCAGCCAAGCGGGCACAGATACGCAGTATTTT. This codes for CASSQAGTDTQYF.

The V and J genes are TRBV9 and TRBJ2-4, with unresolved D. The germline gives CDR1 SGDLS, CDR2 YYNGEE. The length of the CDR3 is 12 residues. V was cut by 3 bases and J by 3 bases, with 4 bases left in between. The CDR3 nucleotides are TGTGCCAGCAGCGGGGACAAAAACATTCAGTACTTC. Translation gives CASSGDKNIQYF.

The rearrangement uses TRBV5-1 and TRBJ2-7; D remains unclear. This CDR3 has 16 residues. Germline V lookup: CDR1 SGHRS, CDR2 YFSETQ. V dropped 0 bases and J dropped 5 bases, with 18 bases sitting between them. The CDR3 reads CASSLDHSPEDNEQYF. DNA for the CDR3: TGCGCCAGCAGCTTGGATCACTCCCCGGAAGACAACGAGCAGTACTTC.